These 26 T cell receptor beta chains share one sample of origin, sequenced in a study of blood T cell repertoires in COVID-19. Only in-frame clones appear in the TCRdb table, and some are missing; sequencing was by immunoSEQ multiplex PCR. The repertoire holds some 97,000 clones, with 90% as singletons. The material sequenced was peripheral blood. These receptors came from a man aged 50-59 years with acute or convalescent COVID-19.

This clone was observed a few times. The chain carries TRBV7-2 and TRBJ1-2; 7 bases fit TRBD1. CDR3 length: 16 amino acids. The germline V gene encodes CDR1 SGHTA and CDR2 FQGNSA. V was pared by 2 bases and J by 6 bases, with 12 bases of the junction left unmatched. CDR3 protein: CASSLRTGVEVDGYTF. In nucleotides, the CDR3 is TGTGCCAGCAGCTTACGAACAGGGGTCGAAGTAGATGGCTACACCTTC.

V is TRBV7-9 and J is TRBJ2-1; 15 bases align to TRBD2. V gave up 5 bases and J gave up 6 bases; unmatched junction bases: 5. Germline CDR1 and CDR2: SEHNR and FQNEAQ (reference sequence). The CDR3 sequence is 16 residues long. As DNA, the CDR3 is TGTGCCAGCAGCCTCGGACTAGCGGGAGGGACCAATGAGCAGTTCTTC. Translation gives CASSLGLAGGTNEQFF.

This clone was recorded a few times. The chain links TRBV4-2 to TRBJ2-7; 7 nucleotides line up with TRBD2. This CDR3 spans 18 amino acids. CDR1 and CDR2 (germline): LGHNA, YNFKEQ. The V segment lost 1 base and the J segment 2 bases; nucleotides outside the gene matches: 14. The CDR3, as DNA: TGTGCCAGCAGCCAAGCTCCTCAGTTGCGGGAGAGGCCCTACGAGCAGTACTTC. Its translation: CASSQAPQLRERPYEQYF.

This chain joins TRBV6-6 and TRBJ1-5, with TRBD1 matching over 9 bases. Germline CDR1 reads MNHNY; CDR2 reads SVGAGI (reference sequence). The CDR3 is made up of 16 amino acids. V shed 8 bases, J shed 1 base, and the junction held 9 bases outside the gene matches. CDR3 amino acids: CASQPGQGGSNQPQHF. The CDR3 region has the DNA TGTGCCAGCCAGCCGGGACAGGGAGGGAGCAATCAGCCCCAGCATTTT.

The chain is built from TRBV11-2 and TRBJ1-1; D gene ambiguous. The CDR3 is 13 amino acids. V was cut by 5 bases and J by 1 base, with 8 bases left in between. CDR1 is SGHAT, CDR2 FQNNGV, per germline. The CDR3 region has the DNA TGTGCCAGCAGCCTTCGACAGAACACTGAAGCTTTCTTT. This translates into CASSLRQNTEAFF.

V usage is TRBV15 and J usage is TRBJ1-2; 8 bases are shared with TRBD1. V was clipped by 3 bases and J by 4 bases; unmatched bases: 7. This CDR3 has 15 residues. Germline V lookup: CDR1 LNHNV, CDR2 YYDKDF (reference sequence). CDR3 coding DNA: TGTGCCACCAGCAGGGCGAACAGGGGGTCCTATGGCTACACCTTC. Translating it yields CATSRANRGSYGYTF.

The chain is built from TRBV19 and TRBJ2-7; D might be TRBD1 (5 bases). The CDR3 sequence is 13 residues long. Deletions cut 6 bases from V and 2 bases from J, with 11 bases between. CDR1 is LNHDA and CDR2 is SQIVND in the germline V gene (reference sequence). CDR3 in amino acids: CASSRDSTYEQYF. The CDR3 bases are TGTGCCAGTAGCCGAGACAGCACCTACGAGCAGTACTTC. The full variable domain, completed using reference TRBV19 and TRBJ2-7, is DGGITQSPKYLFRKEGQNVTLSCEQNLNHDAMYWYRQDPGQGLRLIYYSQIVNDFQKGDIAEGYSVSREKKESFPLTVTSAQKNPTAFYLCASSRDSTYEQYFGPGTRLTVT.

This chain links TRBV30 with TRBJ1-4, with unresolved D. CDR1 and CDR2 from the germline V gene are GTSNPN and SVGIG (reference sequence). V was shortened by 0 bases and J by 1 base, with 9 bases between the two germline ends. The CDR3 length is 15 residues. The CDR3 sequence: CAWSVPRKTNEKLFF. CDR3 sequence (DNA): TGTGCCTGGAGTGTTCCGCGGAAAACTAATGAAAAACTGTTTTTT.

The chain combines TRBV3-1 (or the pseudogene TRBV3-2) with TRBJ2-1; 10 nucleotides agree with TRBD2. The CDR3 sequence is 12 residues long. CDR1 LGHDT and CDR2 YNNKEL come from the germline V gene (reference sequence). Trimming cost V 4 bases and J 10 bases; bases outside gene matches: 1. The CDR3 reads CASSLTSGEQFF. The CDR3 region has the DNA TGTGCCAGCAGCCTGACTAGCGGGGAGCAGTTCTTC.

The chain has TRBV18 and TRBJ1-1, with 11 positions matching TRBD1. Trimming removed 6 bases from V and 1 base from J; junction bases left unmatched: 4. CDR3 length equals 15 residues. The germline CDR1 and CDR2 sequences are KGHSH and LQKENI. The CDR3 sequence is CASSLGQGANTEAFF. DNA for the CDR3: TGTGCCAGCTCCCTAGGACAGGGGGCGAACACTGAAGCTTTCTTT.

The rearrangement joins TRBV11-3 to TRBJ2-1; TRBD2 agrees at 9 bases. Losses at the gene ends were 6 bases for V and 6 bases for J; bases not matched to a gene: 12. CDR1 and CDR2 (germline): SGHNT, YENEEA. The CDR3 runs 16 residues. CDR3 sequence: CASSQRTAGGGNEQFF. In DNA, the CDR3 is TGTGCCAGCAGTCAACGAACGGCGGGAGGGGGCAATGAGCAGTTCTTC.

The gene calls are TRBV7-9 and TRBJ1-2; D might be TRBD1 (5 bases). Germline V gene sequence: CDR1 SEHNR, CDR2 FQNEAQ (reference sequence). The CDR3 has 17 amino acids. V lost 2 bases and J lost 0, with 16 bases in between. This CDR3 is CASSLSGSAPANYGYTF. The CDR3 nucleotides read TGTGCCAGCAGCTTATCAGGGTCAGCGCCAGCTAACTATGGCTACACCTTC.

The chain recombines TRBV6-4 with TRBJ1-6; D ambiguous. Germline CDR1 and CDR2: MRHNA and SNTAGT. Trimming took off 0 bases at V and 7 bases at J, with 10 bases between the two ends. The CDR3 has 15 amino acids. The CDR3 region is CASSDSEGPNSPLHF. The CDR3 DNA is TGTGCCAGCAGTGACTCCGAGGGCCCCAATTCACCCCTCCACTTT.

This CDR3 reads CASSYRKVAAREQYF. Written as DNA, the CDR3 is TGTGCCAGCAGTTACCGAAAGGTAGCCGCTCGCGAGCAGTACTTC. The rearrangement uses TRBV6-5 and TRBJ2-7; D gene unclear. This CDR3 has 15 residues. V was shortened by 2 bases and J by 6 bases, with 17 bases between the two germline ends. Germline-derived CDR1 and CDR2 are MNHEY and SVGAGI.

The chain has TRBV5-1 and TRBJ1-1, with D possibly matching TRBD1 (6 bases). The CDR3 is 17 residues long. Trimming removed 0 bases from V and 2 bases from J, with 17 bases in between. Per the germline V gene, CDR1 is SGHRS and CDR2 is YFSETQ. The CDR3 nucleotides are TGCGCCAGCAGCTTGGAACCTATGACAGGTAGAAACACTGAAGCTTTCTTT. It is translated as CASSLEPMTGRNTEAFF.

This chain joins TRBV10-2 and TRBJ2-4; maybe TRBD1 (5 bases). V lost 8 bases to trimming and J lost 2 bases, with 13 bases between them. Germline lookup yields CDR1 WSHSY and CDR2 SAAADI. The CDR3 runs 14 residues. The CDR3 spells CASGPPGSKNIQYF. The CDR3 bases are TGCGCCAGCGGTCCCCCAGGGTCCAAAAACATTCAGTACTTC.

CDR3 loop: CASSFGQFNEKLFF. As DNA, the CDR3 is TGTGCCAGCAGCTTTGGACAGTTTAATGAAAAACTGTTTTTT. The chain recombines TRBV11-3 with TRBJ1-4, with D perhaps TRBD1 (6 bases). CDR1 and CDR2 (germline): SGHNT, YENEEA. With 3 bases removed from V and 4 bases from J, the gap between germline ends came to 9 bases. This CDR3 region has 14 residues.

The V and J genes are TRBV6-5 and TRBJ1-2; D might be TRBD1 (6 bases). The CDR3 consists of 14 residues. The V and J ends lost 7 bases and 4 bases respectively, with 16 bases between them. CDR1 MNHEY and CDR2 SVGAGI come from the germline V gene. This chain's CDR3 is CASTTGRTVYGYTF. CDR3 sequence (DNA): TGTGCCAGCACCACAGGGCGGACGGTCTATGGCTACACCTTC.

This clone occurred once. One end of the junction does not line up with germline, which may come from a read error. The chain couples TRBV30 to TRBJ2-2; tentative D call: TRBD2 (5 bases). From germline, CDR1 is GTSNPN and CDR2 SVGIG (reference sequence). The CDR3 contains 11 residues. The CDR3 nucleotides read TGTGCCCGCCGGAACACCGGGGAGCTGCTTTTT. It yields the protein CARRNTGELLF.

The chain uses TRBV14 and TRBJ1-1; possibly TRBD1 for D (5 bases). This CDR3 contains 13 residues. The V end lost 6 bases, the J end lost 1 base, and 9 bases lay between the germline ends. CDR1 and CDR2 (germline): SGHDN, FVKESK. The CDR3 sequence: CASSFDRNTEAFF. CDR3 nucleotides: TGTGCCAGCAGTTTTGACAGGAACACTGAAGCTTTCTTT.

Points on this clone: The same CDR3 is also encoded by other DNA sequences in this sample. The rearrangement links TRBV3-1 (or the pseudogene TRBV3-2) to TRBJ1-1, with D perhaps matching TRBD1 (6 bases). The germline V and J ends were trimmed by 1 base and 1 base, with 10 bases remaining between them. The CDR3 runs to 15 residues. Germline lookup yields CDR1 LGHDT and CDR2 YNNKEL (reference sequence). As DNA, the CDR3 is TGTGCCAGCAGCCAAGGGGAGGGGGGGAACACTGAAGCTTTCTTT. Residues: CASSQGEGGNTEAFF.

This chain connects TRBV5-1 to TRBJ2-2; D possibly corresponds to TRBD1 (6 bases). The germline gives CDR1 SGHRS, CDR2 YFSETQ. The V gene lost 0 bases and the J gene lost 6 bases, with 15 bases spanning the gap. The CDR3 is made up of 16 amino acids. The CDR3 nucleotides read TGCGCCAGCAGCTTGGGTCCCACAGGGAGCCCCGGGGAGCTGTTTTTT. This translates into CASSLGPTGSPGELFF.

This CDR3 reads CASRLQGGLNTEAFF. The CDR3 bases are TGTGCCAGCAGACTACAGGGGGGGCTGAACACTGAAGCTTTCTTT. V gene TRBV6-5 combines with J gene TRBJ1-1; 8 nucleotides line up with TRBD1. Germline CDR1 and CDR2: MNHEY and SVGAGI. This CDR3 is built from 15 residues. The V segment lost 6 bases and the J segment 0 bases; nucleotides outside the gene matches: 6.

This chain's CDR3 is CAWADRLGYEQFF. DNA for the CDR3: TGTGCCTGGGCCGACAGGTTGGGGTATGAGCAGTTCTTC. The genes are TRBV30 and TRBJ2-1; maybe TRBD1 (6 bases). Germline loops: CDR1 GTSNPN, CDR2 SVGIG (reference sequence). V gave up 5 bases and J gave up 8 bases, with 16 bases separating them. This CDR3 is built from 13 residues. The full variable domain, completed using reference TRBV30 and TRBJ2-1, is SQTIHQWPATLVQPVGSPLSLECTVEGTSNPNLYWYRQAAGRGLQLLFYSVGIGQISSEVPQNLSASRPQDRQFILSSKKLLLSDSGFYLCAWADRLGYEQFFGPGTRLTVL.

The gene calls are TRBV28 and TRBJ1-1; D perhaps matches TRBD1 (6 bases). The V gene's germline CDR1 is MDHEN and CDR2 SYDVKM. Deletions cut 6 bases from V and 1 base from J, with 9 bases between. The CDR3 consists of 13 residues. CDR3 in amino acids: CASRQQGNTEAFF. CDR3 DNA sequence: TGTGCCAGCAGACAACAGGGGAACACTGAAGCTTTCTTT.

The CDR3 DNA sequence: TGCGCCAGCAGCCGGTCCCCGACTTCCTCTGAAGCTTTCTTT. Protein: CASSRSPTSSEAFF. This sequence joins TRBV4-3 and TRBJ1-1; D ambiguous. Between the trimmed V and J ends, which lost 4 bases and 6 bases, there was a span of 15 bases. The CDR3 length is 14 residues. CDR1 is LGHNA and CDR2 is YSLEER in the germline V gene.